This TCR beta chain was retrieved from a study of T cell responses to AZD1222 COVID-19 vaccine. Libraries were prepared by immunoSEQ multiplex PCR; TCRdb keeps only in-frame clonotypes and omits some of them. The repertoire has approximately 97,000 clones, 86% of them found once; the top ten carry about 5%. Germline loops: CDR1 LGHNA, CDR2 YSLEER. This CDR3 is built from 16 residues. V shed 0 bases and J shed 3 bases, with 12 bases lying between them. The chain is built from TRBV4-3 and TRBJ1-3; no firm D call. The sample consisted of peripheral blood, taken on day 0 of AZD1222 vaccination. The receptor comes from an adult in good health. CDR3 protein: CASSQDYRQLGNTIYF. The CDR3 DNA reads as TGCGCCAGCAGCCAAGATTATCGGCAGCTTGGAAACACCATATATTTT.